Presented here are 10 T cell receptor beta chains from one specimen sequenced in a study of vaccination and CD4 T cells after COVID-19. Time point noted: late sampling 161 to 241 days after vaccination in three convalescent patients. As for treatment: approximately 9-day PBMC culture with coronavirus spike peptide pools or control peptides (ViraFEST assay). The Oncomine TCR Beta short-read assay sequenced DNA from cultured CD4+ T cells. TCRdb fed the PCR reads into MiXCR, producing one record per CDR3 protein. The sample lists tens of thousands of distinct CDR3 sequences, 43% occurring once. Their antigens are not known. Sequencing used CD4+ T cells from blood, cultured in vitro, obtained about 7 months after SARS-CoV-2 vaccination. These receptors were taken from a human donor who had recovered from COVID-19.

The CDR3 DNA reads as TGTGCCAGCTCACCACCGTTCGGGACCGTCAATGAGCAGTTCTTC. It specifies CASSPPFGTVNEQFF. V and J are TRBV24-1 and TRBJ2-1, with D perhaps TRBD1 or TRBD2 (5 bases each). The CDR3 has 15 amino acids. V was pared by 11 bases and J by 6 bases, with 22 bases between. The germline CDR1 and CDR2 sequences are KGHDR and SFDVKD.

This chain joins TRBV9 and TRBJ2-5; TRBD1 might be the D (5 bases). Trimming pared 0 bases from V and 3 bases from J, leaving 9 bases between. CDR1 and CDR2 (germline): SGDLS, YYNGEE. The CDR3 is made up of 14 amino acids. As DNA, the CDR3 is TGTGCCAGCAGCGTAGATTTCAGGGAAGAGACCCAGTACTTC. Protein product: CASSVDFREETQYF. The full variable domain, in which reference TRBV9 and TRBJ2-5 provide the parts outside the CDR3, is DSGVTQTPKHLITATGQRVTLRCSPRSGDLSVYWYQQSLDQGLQFLIQYYNGEERAKGNILERFSAQQFPDLHSELNLSSLELGDSALYFCASSVDFREETQYFGPGTRLLVL.

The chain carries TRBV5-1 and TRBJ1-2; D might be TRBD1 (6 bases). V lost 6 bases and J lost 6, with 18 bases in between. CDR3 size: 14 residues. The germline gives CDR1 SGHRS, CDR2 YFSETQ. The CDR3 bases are TGCGCCAGCACCTTTGGTGACAGGTCAGATGGCTACACCTTC. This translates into CASTFGDRSDGYTF.

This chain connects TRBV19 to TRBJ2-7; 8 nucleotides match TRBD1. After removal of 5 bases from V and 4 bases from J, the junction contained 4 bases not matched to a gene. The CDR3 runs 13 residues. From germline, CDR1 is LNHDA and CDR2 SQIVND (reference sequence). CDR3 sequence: CASSRDRIYEQYF. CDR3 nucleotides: TGTGCCAGTAGTCGGGACAGGATATACGAGCAGTACTTC.

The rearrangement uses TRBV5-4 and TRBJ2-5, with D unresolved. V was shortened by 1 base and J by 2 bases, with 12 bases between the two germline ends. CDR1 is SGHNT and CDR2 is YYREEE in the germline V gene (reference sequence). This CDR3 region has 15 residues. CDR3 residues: CASSLRSEYQETQYF. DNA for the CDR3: TGTGCCAGCAGCTTGAGGTCAGAATATCAAGAGACCCAGTACTTC.

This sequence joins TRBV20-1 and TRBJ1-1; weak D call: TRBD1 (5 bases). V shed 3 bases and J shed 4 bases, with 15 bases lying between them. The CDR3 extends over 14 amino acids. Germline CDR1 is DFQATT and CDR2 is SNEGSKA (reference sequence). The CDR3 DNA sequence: TGCAGTGCTAGTTTCCAGGGCTTGAGCACTGAAGCTTTCTTT. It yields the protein CSASFQGLSTEAFF.

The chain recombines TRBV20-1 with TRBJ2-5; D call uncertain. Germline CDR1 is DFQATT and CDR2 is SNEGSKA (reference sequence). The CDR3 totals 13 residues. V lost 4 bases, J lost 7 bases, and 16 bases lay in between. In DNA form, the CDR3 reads TGCAGTGCTATAATCTCTAGTCGGTCGACCCAGTACTTC. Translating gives CSAIISSRSTQYF.

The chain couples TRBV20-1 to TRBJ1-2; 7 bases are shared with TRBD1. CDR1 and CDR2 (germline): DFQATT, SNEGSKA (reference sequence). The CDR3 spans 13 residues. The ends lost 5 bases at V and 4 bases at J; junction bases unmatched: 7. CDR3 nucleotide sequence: TGCAGTGCTGCAACAGGGGTTGGCTATGGCTACACCTTC. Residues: CSAATGVGYGYTF.

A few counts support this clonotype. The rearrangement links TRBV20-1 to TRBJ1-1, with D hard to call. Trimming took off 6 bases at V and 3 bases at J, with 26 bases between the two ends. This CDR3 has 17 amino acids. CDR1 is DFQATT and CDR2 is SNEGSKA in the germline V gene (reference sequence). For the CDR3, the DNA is TGCAGTGCCTTAAGCGGGTTTCGTGGGTGGTTGGACACTGAAGCTTTCTTT. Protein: CSALSGFRGWLDTEAFF.

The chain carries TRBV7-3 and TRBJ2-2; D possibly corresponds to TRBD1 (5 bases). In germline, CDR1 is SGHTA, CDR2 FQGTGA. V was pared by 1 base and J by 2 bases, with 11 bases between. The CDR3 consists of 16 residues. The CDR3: CASSLMGQINTGELFF. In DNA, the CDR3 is TGTGCCAGCAGCTTAATGGGGCAGATAAACACCGGGGAGCTGTTTTTT.